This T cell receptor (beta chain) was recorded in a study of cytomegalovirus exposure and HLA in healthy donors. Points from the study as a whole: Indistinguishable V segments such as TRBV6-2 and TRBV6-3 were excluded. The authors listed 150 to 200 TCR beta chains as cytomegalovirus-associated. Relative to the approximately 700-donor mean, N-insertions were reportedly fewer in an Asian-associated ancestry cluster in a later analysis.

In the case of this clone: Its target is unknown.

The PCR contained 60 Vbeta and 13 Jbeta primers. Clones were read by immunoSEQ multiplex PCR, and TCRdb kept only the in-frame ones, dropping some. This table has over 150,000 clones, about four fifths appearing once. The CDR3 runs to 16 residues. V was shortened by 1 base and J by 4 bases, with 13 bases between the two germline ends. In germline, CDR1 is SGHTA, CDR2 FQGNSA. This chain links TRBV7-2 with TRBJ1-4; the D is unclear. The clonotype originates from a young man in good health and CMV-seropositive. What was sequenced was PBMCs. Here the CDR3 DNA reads TGTGCCAGCAGCTTAGGACTGGGAGGTGGTAATGAAAAACTGTTTTTT. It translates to CASSLGLGGGNEKLFF.